Below are 18 T cell receptor beta chains sequenced from a single sample in a study of vaccination and CD4 T cells after COVID-19. TCRdb itself ran the PCR reads through MiXCR, one entry per CDR3 protein. This sample has just under 20,000 distinct CDR3 sequences, with 60% found just once. The source was CD4+ T cells from blood, collected after SARS-CoV-2 vaccination. Receptor source: a human donor who had recovered from COVID-19.

In its sample, this clonotype was seen a few times. V usage is TRBV7-3 and J usage is TRBJ2-3; no clear D. Germline lookup yields CDR1 SGHTA and CDR2 FQGTGA. The CDR3 covers 14 residues. The V and J ends lost 3 bases and 0 bases respectively, with 7 bases between them. The CDR3 region is CASSFGLSTDTQYF. As DNA, the CDR3 is TGTGCCAGCAGCTTTGGGTTGAGCACAGATACGCAGTATTTT.

A single count supports this clonotype. J is TRBJ2-7 and V is TRBV7-9; 11 nucleotides align to TRBD2. The CDR3 totals 14 residues. Germline values: CDR1 SEHNR, CDR2 FQNEAQ (reference sequence). Trimming removed 8 bases from V and 4 bases from J; junction bases left unmatched: 7. CDR3 loop: CASGPGLAEYEQYF. The CDR3 DNA reads TGTGCCAGCGGGCCGGGACTAGCGGAGTACGAGCAGTACTTC.

The CDR3 loop is CASSELQGVGIQYF. The DNA of the CDR3 is TGTGCCAGCAGTGAATTGCAGGGTGTGGGCATTCAGTACTTC. The chain has TRBV6-4 and TRBJ2-4; D is possibly TRBD1 (5 bases). The CDR3 runs to 14 residues. Germline V gene lookup returns CDR1 MRHNA and CDR2 SNTAGT. Trimming removed 3 bases from V and 9 bases from J, with 15 bases in between.

There are a few counts of this clonotype. The chain recombines TRBV6-1 with TRBJ1-5, with a weak D call TRBD1 (6 bases). The CDR3 consists of 15 residues. Germline loops: CDR1 MNHNS, CDR2 SASEGT. Trimming shortened V by 5 bases and J by 0 bases, and 11 bases separated the two germline ends. CDR3 nucleotides: TGTGCCAGCAGTATACTGACAGGTAGCAATCAGCCCCAGCATTTT. Translating gives CASSILTGSNQPQHF.

The chain couples TRBV20-1 to TRBJ2-1; D remains unclear. CDR1 is DFQATT and CDR2 is SNEGSKA in the germline V gene (reference sequence). Trimming left V 3 bases short and J 7 bases short, with 7 bases between. The CDR3 is 11 residues long. This CDR3 is CSASRPNEQFF. The CDR3 nucleotides read TGCAGTGCTAGCAGGCCTAATGAGCAGTTCTTC.

The chain joins TRBV7-2 to TRBJ1-4, with D tentatively TRBD1 (6 bases). This CDR3 is built from 15 residues. Germline CDR1 and CDR2: SGHTA and FQGNSA. The V and J ends lost 5 bases and 1 base respectively, with 11 bases between them. The CDR3 reads CASSEQGLTNEKLFF. The CDR3 DNA sequence: TGTGCCAGCAGCGAGCAGGGGTTAACTAATGAAAAACTGTTTTTT.

This clonotype showed up just a few times. The V gene is TRBV20-1, the J gene TRBJ2-3; D is possibly TRBD2 (8 bases). This CDR3 contains 17 residues. The V gene lost 1 base and the J gene lost 4 bases, with 21 bases spanning the gap. Germline assignment: CDR1 DFQATT and CDR2 SNEGSKA (reference sequence). The CDR3 DNA is TGCAGTGCTAGAGCCCCCCGGGTTAGCGGGACAGCAGATACGCAGTATTTT. Residues: CSARAPRVSGTADTQYF.

The chain recombines TRBV2 with TRBJ2-3; 7 nucleotides align to TRBD1. V shed 2 bases, J shed 4 bases, and the junction held 3 bases outside the gene matches. Germline V CDR1 and CDR2: SNHLY, FYNNEI. This CDR3 has 14 residues. This chain's CDR3 is CASSEQGVSDTQYF. Here the CDR3 DNA reads TGTGCCAGCAGTGAACAGGGGGTGTCAGATACGCAGTATTTT.

The gene calls are TRBV7-9 and TRBJ1-5; weak D call: TRBD1 (5 bases). This CDR3 is 14 amino acids long. Between the trimmed V and J ends, which lost 10 bases and 1 base, there was a span of 14 bases. From germline, CDR1 is SEHNR and CDR2 FQNEAQ (reference sequence). The CDR3 loop reads CATSDSLSNQPQHF. The DNA of the CDR3 is TGTGCCACCTCAGACAGTTTGAGCAATCAGCCCCAGCATTTT. The full variable domain, with the rest looked up from reference TRBV7-9 and TRBJ1-5, is DTGVSQNPRHKITKRGQNVTFRCDPISEHNRLYWYRQTLGQGPEFLTYFQNEAQLEKSRLLSDRFSAERPKGSFSTLEIQRTEQGDSAMYLCATSDSLSNQPQHFGDGTRLSIL.

V usage is TRBV7-8 and J usage is TRBJ1-2; D is undetermined. In germline, CDR1 is SGHVS, CDR2 FQNEAQ. Trimming pared 3 bases from V and 6 bases from J, leaving 11 bases between. The CDR3 contains 13 residues. In DNA, the CDR3 is TGTGCCAGCAGCTTTAGGGAGGCGAATGGCTACACCTTC. Protein: CASSFREANGYTF.

The chain is built from TRBV2 and TRBJ1-6; 7 bases agree with TRBD1. This CDR3 has 15 amino acids. Germline V lookup: CDR1 SNHLY, CDR2 FYNNEI. The V and J ends lost 6 bases and 9 bases, in that order; junction bases with no gene match: 11. The CDR3 is CASRVDAGGGSPLHF. CDR3 sequence (DNA): TGTGCCAGCAGAGTTGACGCAGGGGGGGGTTCACCCCTCCACTTT.

V usage is TRBV21-1 and J usage is TRBJ2-5; the listed D gene, TRBD2, was not tested against the DNA. TRBV21-1 is given as a pseudogene. This CDR3 has 15 residues. The CDR3 DNA reads TGTGCCAGCAGCGGCCCCGGGACTAGCGAGGAGACCCAGTACTTC. Translating it yields CASSGPGTSEETQYF.

J is TRBJ2-5 and V is TRBV6-2 or TRBV6-3; D remains unclear. CDR1 and CDR2 (germline): MNHEY, SVGEGT. CDR3 size: 16 residues. V was shortened by 0 bases and J by 3 bases, with 14 bases between the two germline ends. As DNA, the CDR3 is TGTGCCAGCAGTTACTCTCAAGGACGTCTGGAAGAGACCCAGTACTTC. It specifies CASSYSQGRLEETQYF.

The sample holds one count of this clonotype. V and J are TRBV12-3 or TRBV12-4 and TRBJ2-3; 7 bases fit TRBD2. Trimming took 6 bases from V and 0 from J; bases not matched to a gene: 3. The CDR3 totals 14 residues. This chain's CDR3 is CASSPAGSTDTQYF. DNA of the CDR3: TGTGCCAGCAGCCCAGCGGGAAGCACAGATACGCAGTATTTT.

CDR3: CSALGRGGEKLFF. CDR3 bases: TGCAGTGCCCTGGGCAGGGGAGGTGAAAAACTGTTTTTT. The chain carries TRBV20-1 and TRBJ1-4; TRBD1 might be the D (6 bases). Looked up from germline, CDR1 is DFQATT and CDR2 is SNEGSKA (reference sequence). The CDR3 has 13 amino acids. Trimming took off 6 bases at V and 7 bases at J, with 15 bases between the two ends.

This clonotype was found a few times. The genes are TRBV20-1 and TRBJ1-1; D is ambiguous. Germline V lookup: CDR1 DFQATT, CDR2 SNEGSKA (reference sequence). The CDR3 consists of 16 residues. V gave up 2 bases and J gave up 0 bases, with 16 bases separating them. In DNA form, the CDR3 reads TGCAGTGCTAGAAATGATGAGACCTCCATGAACACTGAAGCTTTCTTT. Amino acids: CSARNDETSMNTEAFF.

The gene calls are TRBV21-1 and TRBJ2-3; the table's TRBD2 call for D was not verified on the DNA. TRBV21-1 is designated a pseudogene. The CDR3 consists of 14 residues. CDR3 amino acids: CASSTEDCTDTQYF. The DNA of the CDR3 is TGTGCCAGCAGCACCGAGGACTGCACAGATACGCAGTATTTT.

The rearrangement uses TRBV29-1 and TRBJ1-3, with TRBD1 identical over 11 bases. This CDR3 has 15 amino acids. Looked up from germline, CDR1 is SQVTM and CDR2 is ANQGSEA. V dropped 6 bases and J dropped 4; count of bases not matched to a gene: 8. In DNA form, the CDR3 reads TGCAGCGTGCAAACCGGGACAGGGGGAGGAAACACCATATATTTT. It yields the protein CSVQTGTGGGNTIYF.